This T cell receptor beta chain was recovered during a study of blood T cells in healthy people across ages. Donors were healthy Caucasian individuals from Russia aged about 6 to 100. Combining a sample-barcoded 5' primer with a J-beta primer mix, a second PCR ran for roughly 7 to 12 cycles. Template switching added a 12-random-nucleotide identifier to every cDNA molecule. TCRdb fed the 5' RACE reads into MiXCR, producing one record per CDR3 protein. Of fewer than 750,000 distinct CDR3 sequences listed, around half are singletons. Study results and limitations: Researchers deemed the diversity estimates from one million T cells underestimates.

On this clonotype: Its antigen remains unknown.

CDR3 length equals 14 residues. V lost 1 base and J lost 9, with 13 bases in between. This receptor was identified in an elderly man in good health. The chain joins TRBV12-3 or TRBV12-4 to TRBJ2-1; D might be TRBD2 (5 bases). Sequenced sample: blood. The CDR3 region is CASSLGGVGGEQFF. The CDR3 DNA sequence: TGTGCCAGCAGTTTAGGGGGAGTAGGTGGTGAGCAGTTCTTC.